This entry describes one T cell receptor beta chain. Its specificity is not known. The PCR used 60 Vbeta and 13 Jbeta primers. Measured with immunoSEQ multiplex PCR; TCRdb has only the in-frame clones, and not every one. The profile shows 64,000 or so clones, over 75% of them singletons. This sample stems from a study of cytomegalovirus exposure and HLA in healthy donors. Overall study results and limits: Association with HLA alleles at 0.05 false discovery rate was found for about 17,000 TCR beta sequences in a later analysis.

The germline gives CDR1 SEHNR, CDR2 FQNEAQ (reference sequence). V lost 6 bases, J lost 7 bases, and 12 bases stayed unmatched. CDR3 length: 15 residues. The chain recombines TRBV7-9 with TRBJ1-1, with 9 nucleotides matching TRBD1. Sequencing was carried out using PBMCs. This receptor was taken from a female donor in good health and CMV-seronegative. CDR3 coding DNA: TGTGCCAGCAGGGACAGGGGTCCGGAACCTCTTGAAGCTTTCTTT. As protein: CASRDRGPEPLEAFF. The whole variable domain, filled in from reference TRBV7-9 and TRBJ1-1, reads DTGVSQNPRHKITKRGQNVTFRCDPISEHNRLYWYRQTLGQGPEFLTYFQNEAQLEKSRLLSDRFSAERPKGSFSTLEIQRTEQGDSAMYLCASRDRGPEPLEAFFGQGTRLTVV.